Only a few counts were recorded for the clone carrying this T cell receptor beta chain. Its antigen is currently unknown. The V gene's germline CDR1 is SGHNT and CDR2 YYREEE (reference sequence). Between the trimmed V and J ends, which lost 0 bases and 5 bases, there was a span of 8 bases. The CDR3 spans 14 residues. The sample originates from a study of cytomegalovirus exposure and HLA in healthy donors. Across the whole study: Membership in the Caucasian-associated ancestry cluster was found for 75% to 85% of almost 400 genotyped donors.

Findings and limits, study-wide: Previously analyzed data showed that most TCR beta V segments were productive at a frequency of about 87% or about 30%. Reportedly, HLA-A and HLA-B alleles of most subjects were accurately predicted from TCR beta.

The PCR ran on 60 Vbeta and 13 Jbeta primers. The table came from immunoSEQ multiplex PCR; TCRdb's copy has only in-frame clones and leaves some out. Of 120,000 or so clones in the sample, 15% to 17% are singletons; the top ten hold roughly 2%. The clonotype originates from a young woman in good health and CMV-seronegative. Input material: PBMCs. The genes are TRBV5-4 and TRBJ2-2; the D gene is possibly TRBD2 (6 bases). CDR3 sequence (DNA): TGTGCCAGCAGCTTGGCGGGAGCGACCGGGGAGCTGTTTTTT. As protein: CASSLAGATGELFF.